This is a list of T cell receptor beta chains from one sample in a study of T cell repertoires in cytomegalovirus infection. TCRdb passed the reads through MiXCR, listing each CDR3 protein once. There are around 300,000 distinct CDR3 sequences in the sample; more than 9% occur only once, and 4.3% lies in the top ten. Sequences were obtained from PBMCs. Receptors were obtained from a human donor in good health (CMV status not recorded). Some clones in this sample may be carry-over from other donors' samples. Both conserved end residues are part of each CDR3. Each record gives: J gene, D gene, clone size, V gene, CDR3 protein, CDR3 DNA. A D gene is named only where the DNA matches it firmly. Clone size is shown for a subset of rows, as once, few, many or a class of expanded clone.

j_call: TRBJ2-3; d_call: TRBD2; clone_size: few; v_call: TRBV20-1; cdr3_aa: CSARDPRAGVTDTQYF; cdr3_nt: TGCAGTGCTAGAGATCCCCGGGCGGGAGTAACAGATACGCAGTATTTT
j_call: TRBJ2-3; d_call: TRBD2; clone_size: many; v_call: TRBV6-2/TRBV6-3; cdr3_aa: CASSGLAENTDTQYF; cdr3_nt: TGTGCCAGCAGTGGTCTAGCGGAGAACACAGATACGCAGTATTTT
j_call: TRBJ2-1; d_call: NA; clone_size: NA; v_call: TRBV29-1; cdr3_aa: CSVPKRSNEQFF; cdr3_nt: TGCAGCGTTCCCAAGCGGTCCAATGAGCAGTTCTTC
j_call: TRBJ2-3; d_call: TRBD1; clone_size: NA; v_call: TRBV7-3; cdr3_aa: CASRRDREGDTQYF; cdr3_nt: TGTGCCAGCAGAAGAGACAGGGAAGGAGATACGCAGTATTTT
j_call: TRBJ2-1; d_call: NA; clone_size: few; v_call: TRBV20-1; cdr3_aa: CSARDPLRPGTGGSNEQFF; cdr3_nt: TGCAGTGCTAGAGATCCGCTCCGTCCCGGGACCGGCGGTAGTAATGAGCAGTTCTTC
j_call: TRBJ2-2; d_call: NA; clone_size: many; v_call: TRBV7-2; cdr3_aa: CASSKDTGELFF; cdr3_nt: TGTGCCAGCAGCAAAGATACCGGGGAGCTGTTTTTT
j_call: TRBJ2-2; d_call: TRBD2; clone_size: few; v_call: TRBV4-3; cdr3_aa: CASSQDLLAGAANTGELFF; cdr3_nt: TGCGCCAGCAGCCAAGATCTTCTAGCGGGGGCCGCGAACACCGGGGAGCTGTTTTTT
j_call: TRBJ1-3; d_call: TRBD1; clone_size: many; v_call: TRBV2; cdr3_aa: CASSQPGQGMQKSRNTIYF; cdr3_nt: TGTGCCAGCAGTCAACCGGGACAGGGGATGCAAAAAAGTCGAAACACCATATATTTT
j_call: TRBJ2-7; d_call: TRBD2; clone_size: NA; v_call: TRBV20-1; cdr3_aa: CSANLAGSSYEQYF; cdr3_nt: TGCAGTGCTAATCTAGCGGGGAGCTCCTACGAGCAGTACTTC
j_call: TRBJ2-5; d_call: NA; clone_size: many; v_call: TRBV7-8; cdr3_aa: CASTQEAETQYF; cdr3_nt: TGTGCCAGCACCCAAGAGGCAGAGACCCAGTACTTC
j_call: TRBJ2-5; d_call: NA; clone_size: many; v_call: TRBV7-9; cdr3_aa: CASSLGTAGSWEETQYF; cdr3_nt: TGTGCCAGCAGCTTAGGTACCGCAGGATCTTGGGAAGAGACCCAGTACTTC
j_call: TRBJ2-3; d_call: NA; clone_size: NA; v_call: TRBV5-5; cdr3_aa: CASSFQAEDTQYF; cdr3_nt: TGTGCCAGCAGCTTTCAGGCGGAGGATACGCAGTATTTT
j_call: TRBJ2-3; d_call: TRBD2; clone_size: many; v_call: TRBV7-2; cdr3_aa: CASSSPTSGYTDTQYF; cdr3_nt: TGTGCCAGCAGCTCTCCAACTAGCGGATACACAGATACGCAGTATTTT
j_call: TRBJ1-4; d_call: NA; clone_size: many; v_call: TRBV4-1; cdr3_aa: CASSQAMTDEKLFF; cdr3_nt: TGCGCCAGCAGCCAAGCAATGACCGATGAAAAACTGTTTTTT
j_call: TRBJ2-7; d_call: NA; clone_size: NA; v_call: TRBV7-9; cdr3_aa: CASSSQTGSITYEQYF; cdr3_nt: TGTGCCAGCAGCTCGCAGACAGGATCGATTACCTACGAGCAGTACTTC
j_call: TRBJ2-7; d_call: NA; clone_size: NA; v_call: TRBV7-3; cdr3_aa: CASSLTGVPPYPEQYF; cdr3_nt: TGTGCCAGCAGCTTAACGGGGGTCCCTCCCTACCCCGAGCAGTACTTC